One sample yielded the 8 T cell receptor beta chains listed below, sequenced in a study of tumor-infiltrating lymphocytes in primary liver carcinoma. Researchers generated TCR beta cDNA from 500 to 600 ng of total RNA, relying on a constant-region primer. Three nested multiplex PCR rounds of slightly modified ARM-PCR generated TCR beta libraries. Rounds one and two of PCR, each of 10 cycles, were primed with TRBV1-TRBV30 forward primers and a C-beta reverse primer. TCRdb passed the multiplex PCR reads through MiXCR, listing each CDR3 protein once. The data show about 350,000 distinct CDR3 sequences, about two thirds seen once. Unsorted whole blood supplied the RNA, and germline DNA was extracted too. Sequenced input: peripheral blood. The receptor set was obtained from a man between 35 and 55 years old with primary liver carcinoma and hepatitis B virus infection.

Concerning this clonotype: Compared with germline, one end of the junction differs, possibly owing to a read error. The CDR3 DNA reads TGCACCAGCAGCTTGGAAGGCAGGCTCCGGGGCGGCTACACCTTC. Amino acids: CTSSLEGRLRGGYTF. The chain employs TRBV5-1 and TRBJ1-2, with D possibly matching TRBD1 (5 bases). From germline, CDR1 is SGHRS and CDR2 YFSETQ. The CDR3 loop spans 15 amino acids.

Concerning this clonotype itself: A much larger clonotype is one base distant, so this may be a read error. This chain links TRBV10-3 with TRBJ2-1; weak D call: TRBD2 (5 bases). The germline gives CDR1 ENHRY, CDR2 SYGVKD. The CDR3 has 14 residues. Trimming cost V 5 bases and J 6 bases, with 14 bases left between them. The CDR3 protein is CAISWGTEGNEQFF. The CDR3 region has the DNA TGTGCCATCAGTTGGGGAACTGAGGGCAATGAGCAGTTCTTC.

Details on this clonotype: Germline is not matched at one junction end, which may reflect a read error. The V call is TRBV6-9, the J call TRBJ2-3, with 9 bases aligning to TRBD2. CDR3 length: 16 residues. The germline V gene encodes CDR1 MNHGY and CDR2 SVAAGI. CDR3 sequence (DNA): TGTGCTAGCAGTTACTTTGCTAGCGGGGTCACAGATACGCGGTATTTT. Its translation: CASSYFASGVTDTRYF.

On this clonotype itself: Being one base from a much bigger clone, this may be a read error. V and J are TRBV4-3 and TRBJ2-2; D is uncertain. The CDR3 is made up of 16 amino acids. CDR1 is LGHNA, CDR2 YSLEER, per germline. V gave up 0 bases and J gave up 0 bases, with 8 bases separating them. The CDR3 reads CASSQESASNTGELFF. The CDR3 region has the DNA TGCGCCAGCAGCCAAGAGTCGGCGTCGAACACCGGGGAGCTGTTTTTT.

For this clonotype: One junction end disagrees with the germline gene, perhaps due to a read error. The chain uses TRBV4-1 and TRBJ2-1; TRBD2 matches at 12 bases. The CDR3 is 15 amino acids. CDR1 is MGHRA, CDR2 YSYEKL, per germline. The CDR3 nucleotides are TGCGCCAGCAGTGGGACTAGCGGGCTGTATAATGAGCAGCTCTTC. It translates to CASSGTSGLYNEQLF.

A few counts support this clonotype. This chain joins TRBV7-9 and TRBJ2-1; D perhaps matches TRBD1 (6 bases). Germline V gives CDR1 SEHNR, CDR2 FQNEAQ (reference sequence). V lost 1 base to trimming and J lost 6 bases, with 19 bases between them. This CDR3 has 17 amino acids. CDR3 amino acids: CASSLEKGDPRINEQFF. In DNA, the CDR3 is TGTGCCAGCAGCTTAGAGAAGGGGGACCCAAGGATCAATGAGCAGTTCTTC.

The chain is built from TRBV10-3 and TRBJ1-2; TRBD1 aligns across 8 bases. Per germline, CDR1 ENHRY and CDR2 SYGVKD. With V trimmed by 0 bases and J by 11 bases, 8 bases remained unmatched. CDR3 length: 14 residues. In DNA form, the CDR3 reads TGTGCCATCAGTGAGTCAGGACAGGGAAATGATTACACCTTC. It yields the protein CAISESGQGNDYTF.

A word on this clonotype: A junction boundary mismatches the germline segment, possibly from a read error. The chain joins TRBV5-1 to TRBJ2-5, with 13 positions matching TRBD2. The germline V gene has CDR1 SGHRS and CDR2 YFSETQ. CDR3 length: 16 residues. CDR3 bases: TGCCCCAGCAGCTCGGGACTAGCGGGATGGGGCGATACCCAGTACTTC. Translating gives CPSSSGLAGWGDTQYF.